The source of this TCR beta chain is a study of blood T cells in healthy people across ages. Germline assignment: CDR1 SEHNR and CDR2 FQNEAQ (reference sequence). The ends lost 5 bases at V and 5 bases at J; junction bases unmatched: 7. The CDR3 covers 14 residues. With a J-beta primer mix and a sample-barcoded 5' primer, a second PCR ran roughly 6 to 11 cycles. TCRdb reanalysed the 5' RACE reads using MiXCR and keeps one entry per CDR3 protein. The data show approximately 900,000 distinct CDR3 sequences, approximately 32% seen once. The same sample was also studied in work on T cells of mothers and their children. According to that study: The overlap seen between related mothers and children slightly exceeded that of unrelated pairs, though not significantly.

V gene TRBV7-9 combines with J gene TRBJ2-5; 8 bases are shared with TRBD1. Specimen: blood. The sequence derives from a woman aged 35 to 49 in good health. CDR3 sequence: CASSVTGAAETQYF. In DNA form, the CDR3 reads TGTGCCAGCAGCGTGACAGGGGCGGCGGAGACCCAGTACTTC.